This T cell receptor beta chain is drawn from a study of human versus mouse CDR3 diversity and MHC coevolution. General study findings and limits: Compared with mice, human CDR3s carried more deletions and insertions on average.

Repertoires were generated with immunoSEQ multiplex PCR, while TCRdb's copy carries only in-frame clones and drops some. The sample has some 60,000 clones, 94% seen once. The germline gives CDR1 DFQATT, CDR2 SNEGSKA (reference sequence). The CDR3 is made up of 11 amino acids. On this clone: Its antigen is not known.

Cells were CD45RO-negative CD62L-positive naive CD4 T cells sorted from PBMCs. The clonotype was recovered from a person in their sixties in good health. This chain links TRBV20-1 with TRBJ2-5; TRBD1 is a possible D gene (6 bases). The source material was naive CD4+ T cells from blood. Subset noted: CD45RO-negative CD62L-positive naive CD4 T cells. The CDR3 DNA reads as TGCAGCGCTGGACAGCAAGAGACCCAGTACTTC. Translated, it gives CSAGQQETQYF.